Listed below are T cell receptor beta chains from one sample, sequenced in a study of blood T cell repertoires in COVID-19. The assay was immunoSEQ multiplex PCR, and TCRdb's table has in-frame clones only and misses some. In the table there are about 29,000 clones, approximately 85% of which are singletons. Sequenced material: peripheral blood. These receptors came from a woman at least 80 years old with COVID-19, enrolled during active disease. The conserved cysteine and the conserved F or W are not part of the CDR3 here. Each record gives: V gene, J gene, CDR3 protein.

v_gene: TRBV2; j_gene: TRBJ1-2; CDR3aa: ASSEWRDGYT
v_gene: TRBV5-4; j_gene: TRBJ2-1; CDR3aa: ASSSSGGSYNEQF
v_gene: TRBV2; j_gene: TRBJ1-6; CDR3aa: ASGGHNSPLH
v_gene: TRBV10-3; j_gene: TRBJ1-1; CDR3aa: AISFLGQGSTEAF
v_gene: TRBV7-9; j_gene: TRBJ1-2; CDR3aa: ASSWGQDVQGYT
v_gene: TRBV5-4; j_gene: TRBJ2-2; CDR3aa: ASSLEIIAGELF
v_gene: TRBV12-5; j_gene: TRBJ2-7; CDR3aa: ASGLAPGNSYEQY
v_gene: TRBV11-2; j_gene: TRBJ2-1; CDR3aa: ASSHKTSGASYNEQF
v_gene: TRBV19; j_gene: TRBJ2-5; CDR3aa: ASKNLAGAPGTQY
v_gene: TRBV5-1; j_gene: TRBJ1-1; CDR3aa: ASGGLGNTEAF
v_gene: TRBV7-9; j_gene: TRBJ2-1; CDR3aa: ASSLHGLAGYNEQF
v_gene: TRBV19; j_gene: TRBJ2-5; CDR3aa: ASSIRTGGVTQY
v_gene: TRBV14; j_gene: TRBJ2-5; CDR3aa: ASSLMPSGETQY
v_gene: TRBV11-2; j_gene: TRBJ1-2; CDR3aa: ASSPGQVYGYT
v_gene: TRBV27; j_gene: TRBJ1-3; CDR3aa: ASSLARGSTIY
v_gene: TRBV4-1; j_gene: TRBJ1-5; CDR3aa: ASSQLSGSNQPQH
v_gene: TRBV9; j_gene: TRBJ2-1; CDR3aa: ASSTRTSGTYNEQF
v_gene: TRBV5-5; j_gene: TRBJ1-1; CDR3aa: ASSLQGANTEAF
v_gene: TRBV27; j_gene: TRBJ2-2; CDR3aa: ASSLIRSLNTGELF
v_gene: TRBV19; j_gene: TRBJ1-4; CDR3aa: ASSIGTATNEKLF
v_gene: TRBV9; j_gene: TRBJ2-7; CDR3aa: ASSVGLAGSSYEQY
v_gene: TRBV18; j_gene: TRBJ1-1; CDR3aa: ASSPRQGEAEAF
v_gene: TRBV6-5; j_gene: TRBJ1-2; CDR3aa: ASSQGSSYGYT
v_gene: TRBV3-1/TRBV3-2; j_gene: TRBJ1-2; CDR3aa: ASSQVATGAGRRGYT
v_gene: TRBV21-1; j_gene: TRBJ1-5; CDR3aa: ASSKGRENHQPQH
v_gene: TRBV3-1/TRBV3-2; j_gene: TRBJ1-5; CDR3aa: ASSQGAGEGQPQH
v_gene: TRBV5-1; j_gene: TRBJ1-5; CDR3aa: ASSLEGQGSQPQH
v_gene: TRBV18; j_gene: TRBJ1-6; CDR3aa: ASSLRQGGNSPLH
v_gene: TRBV6-5; j_gene: TRBJ2-3; CDR3aa: ASRERDSSTDTQY
v_gene: TRBV6-5; j_gene: TRBJ2-2; CDR3aa: ASSPTGGNGELF
v_gene: TRBV6-5; j_gene: TRBJ1-5; CDR3aa: ASRPGQGDQPQH
v_gene: TRBV19; j_gene: TRBJ2-7; CDR3aa: ASSNLGAGYEQY
v_gene: TRBV7-9; j_gene: TRBJ1-1; CDR3aa: ASSLNRGNTEAF
v_gene: TRBV24-1; j_gene: TRBJ2-5; CDR3aa: ATGNRGPETQY
v_gene: TRBV5-1; j_gene: TRBJ1-1; CDR3aa: ASSSTGGDTEAF
v_gene: TRBV3-1/TRBV3-2; j_gene: TRBJ1-2; CDR3aa: ASSQGGVYGYT
v_gene: TRBV3-1/TRBV3-2; j_gene: TRBJ1-5; CDR3aa: ASSSQAGTGNQPQH
v_gene: TRBV7-9; j_gene: TRBJ2-6; CDR3aa: ASSFSSGANVLT
v_gene: TRBV13; j_gene: TRBJ2-7; CDR3aa: ASSHYLGLAGGESYEQY
v_gene: TRBV7-2; j_gene: TRBJ1-5; CDR3aa: ASSIQGGSQPQH
v_gene: TRBV12-3/TRBV12-4; j_gene: TRBJ1-6; CDR3aa: ASSLDTNSPLH
v_gene: TRBV7-2; j_gene: TRBJ1-4; CDR3aa: ASSGTGMGEKLF
v_gene: TRBV5-8; j_gene: TRBJ2-7; CDR3aa: ASSLGSGARPYEQY
v_gene: TRBV9; j_gene: TRBJ1-2; CDR3aa: ASSVDGNYGYT
v_gene: TRBV5-4; j_gene: TRBJ1-2; CDR3aa: ASRPDRGSYGYT
v_gene: TRBV30; j_gene: TRBJ1-3; CDR3aa: AYQQGSGNTIY
v_gene: TRBV30; j_gene: TRBJ1-1; CDR3aa: AWRGGTAEAF
v_gene: TRBV19; j_gene: TRBJ2-1; CDR3aa: ASSIGRGLYNEQF
v_gene: TRBV6-5; j_gene: TRBJ1-5; CDR3aa: ASSDGRNQPQH
v_gene: TRBV18; j_gene: TRBJ1-5; CDR3aa: ASSPLENQPQH
v_gene: TRBV5-1; j_gene: TRBJ2-5; CDR3aa: ASSSGGETQY
v_gene: TRBV2; j_gene: TRBJ2-1; CDR3aa: ASSAERDYNEQF
v_gene: TRBV18; j_gene: TRBJ2-1; CDR3aa: ASSPSGNNEQF
v_gene: TRBV6-5; j_gene: TRBJ2-3; CDR3aa: ASTVQGTDTQY
v_gene: TRBV5-1; j_gene: TRBJ2-5; CDR3aa: ASSRDSQETQY
v_gene: TRBV6-5; j_gene: TRBJ1-1; CDR3aa: ASSYSTGVVNTEAF
v_gene: TRBV20-1; j_gene: TRBJ1-1; CDR3aa: SASGRTREAF